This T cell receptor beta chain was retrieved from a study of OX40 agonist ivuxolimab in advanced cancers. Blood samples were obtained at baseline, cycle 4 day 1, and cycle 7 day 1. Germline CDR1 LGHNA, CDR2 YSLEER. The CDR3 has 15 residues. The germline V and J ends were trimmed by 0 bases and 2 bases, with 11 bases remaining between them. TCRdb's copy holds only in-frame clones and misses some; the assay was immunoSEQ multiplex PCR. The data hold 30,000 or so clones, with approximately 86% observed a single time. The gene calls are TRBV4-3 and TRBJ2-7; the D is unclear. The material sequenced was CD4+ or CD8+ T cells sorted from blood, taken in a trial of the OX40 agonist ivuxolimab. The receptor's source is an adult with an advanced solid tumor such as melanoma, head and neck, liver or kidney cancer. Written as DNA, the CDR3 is TGCGCCAGCAGCCAAGAGCTTGAGCGTACCTACGAGCAGTACTTC. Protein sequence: CASSQELERTYEQYF.